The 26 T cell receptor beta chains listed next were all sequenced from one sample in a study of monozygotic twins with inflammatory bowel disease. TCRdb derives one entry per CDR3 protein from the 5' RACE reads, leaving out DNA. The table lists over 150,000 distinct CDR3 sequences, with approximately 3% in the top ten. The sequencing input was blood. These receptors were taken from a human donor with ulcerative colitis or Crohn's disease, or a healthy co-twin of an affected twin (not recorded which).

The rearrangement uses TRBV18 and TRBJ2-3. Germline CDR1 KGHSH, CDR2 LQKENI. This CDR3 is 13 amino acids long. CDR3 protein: CASSPRRTDTQYF.

This CDR3 is CAISDTPNTEAFF. The chain employs TRBV10-3 and TRBJ1-1. Germline CDR1 reads ENHRY; CDR2 reads SYGVKD. There are 13 residues in the CDR3.

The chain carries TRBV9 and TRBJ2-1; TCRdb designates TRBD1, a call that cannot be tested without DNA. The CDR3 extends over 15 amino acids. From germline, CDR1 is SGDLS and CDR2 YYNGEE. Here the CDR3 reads CASSVVPGSYNEQFF. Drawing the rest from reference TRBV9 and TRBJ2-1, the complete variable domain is DSGVTQTPKHLITATGQRVTLRCSPRSGDLSVYWYQQSLDQGLQFLIQYYNGEERAKGNILERFSAQQFPDLHSELNLSSLELGDSALYFCASSVVPGSYNEQFFGPGTRLTVL.

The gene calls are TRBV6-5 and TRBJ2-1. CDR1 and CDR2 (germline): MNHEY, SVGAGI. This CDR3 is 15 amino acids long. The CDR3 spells CASSYSSQNYNEQFF.

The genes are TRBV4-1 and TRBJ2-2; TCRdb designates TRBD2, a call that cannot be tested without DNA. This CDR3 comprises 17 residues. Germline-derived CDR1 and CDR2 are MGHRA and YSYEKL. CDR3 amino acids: CASSQEIGRANTGELFF.

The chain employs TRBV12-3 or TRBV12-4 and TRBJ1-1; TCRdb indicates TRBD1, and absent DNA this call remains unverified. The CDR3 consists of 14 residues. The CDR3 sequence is CASSLQGGDTEAFF.

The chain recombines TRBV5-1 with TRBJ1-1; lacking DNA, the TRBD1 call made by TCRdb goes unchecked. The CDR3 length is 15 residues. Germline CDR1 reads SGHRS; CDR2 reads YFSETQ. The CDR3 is CASGQRQGSNTEAFF.

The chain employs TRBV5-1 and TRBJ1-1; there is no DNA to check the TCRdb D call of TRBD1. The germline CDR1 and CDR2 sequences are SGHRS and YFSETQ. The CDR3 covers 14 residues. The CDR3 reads CASGSGDLNTEAFF.

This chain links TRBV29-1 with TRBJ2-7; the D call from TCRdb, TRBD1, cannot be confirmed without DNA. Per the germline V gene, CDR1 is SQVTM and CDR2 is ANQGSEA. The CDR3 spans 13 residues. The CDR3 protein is CSVYGRGRYEQYF.

This CDR3 reads CALGGSEKLFF. This chain joins TRBV28 and TRBJ1-4; TCRdb outputs TRBD1, but without DNA this stays unchecked. The CDR3 has 11 amino acids. Germline V gene sequence: CDR1 MDHEN, CDR2 SYDVKM.

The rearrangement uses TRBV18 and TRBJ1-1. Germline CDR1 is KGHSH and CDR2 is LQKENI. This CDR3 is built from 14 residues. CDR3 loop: CASSPPGTNTEAFF.

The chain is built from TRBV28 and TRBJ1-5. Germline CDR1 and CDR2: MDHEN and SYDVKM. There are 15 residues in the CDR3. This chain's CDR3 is CASRLGGVSNQPQHF.

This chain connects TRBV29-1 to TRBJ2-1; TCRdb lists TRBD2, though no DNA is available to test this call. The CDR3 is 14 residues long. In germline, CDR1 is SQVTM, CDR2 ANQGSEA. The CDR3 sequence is CSFGTSGSGYEQFF.

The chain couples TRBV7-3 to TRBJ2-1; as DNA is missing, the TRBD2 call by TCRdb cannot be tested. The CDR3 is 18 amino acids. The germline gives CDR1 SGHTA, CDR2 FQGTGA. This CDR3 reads CASSLNPSGSIPYNEQFF.

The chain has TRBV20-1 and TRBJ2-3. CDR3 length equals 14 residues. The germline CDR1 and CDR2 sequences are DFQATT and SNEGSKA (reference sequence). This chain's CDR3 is CSARMTSGTDTQYF.

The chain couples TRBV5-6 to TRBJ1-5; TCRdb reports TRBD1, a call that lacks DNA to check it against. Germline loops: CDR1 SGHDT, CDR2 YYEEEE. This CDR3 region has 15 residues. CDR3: CASSLWGRGNQPQHF. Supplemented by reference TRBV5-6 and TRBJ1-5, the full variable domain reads DAGVTQSPTHLIKTRGQQVTLRCSPKSGHDTVSWYQQALGQGPQFIFQYYEEEERQRGNFPDRFSGHQFPNYSSELNVNALLLGDSALYLCASSLWGRGNQPQHFGDGTRLSIL.

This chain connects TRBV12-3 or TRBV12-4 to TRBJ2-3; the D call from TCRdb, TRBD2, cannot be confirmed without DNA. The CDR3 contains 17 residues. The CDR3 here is CASTPRGSGIGTDTQYF.

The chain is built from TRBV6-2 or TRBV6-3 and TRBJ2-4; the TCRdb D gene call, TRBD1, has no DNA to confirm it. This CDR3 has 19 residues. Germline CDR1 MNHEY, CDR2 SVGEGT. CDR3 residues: CASSYSIADRDLAKNMQYF.

The CDR3 sequence: CASSYSDSSYEQYF. The V call is TRBV6-6, the J call TRBJ2-7. Germline lookup yields CDR1 MNHNY and CDR2 SVGAGI (reference sequence). The CDR3 totals 14 residues.

The CDR3 spells CASSWDSAYEQYF. V and J are TRBV12-3 or TRBV12-4 and TRBJ2-7; TCRdb's D call, TRBD1, is unchecked because there is no DNA. The CDR3 sequence is 13 residues long.

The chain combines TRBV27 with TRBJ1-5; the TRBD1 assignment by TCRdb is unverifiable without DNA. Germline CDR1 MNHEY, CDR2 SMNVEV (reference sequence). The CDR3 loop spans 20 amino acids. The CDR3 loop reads CASSQHRGQGRLSSNQPQHF.

CDR3 sequence: CASRGASGSYNEQFF. This chain joins TRBV5-1 and TRBJ2-1; TCRdb outputs TRBD2, but without DNA this stays unchecked. From germline, CDR1 is SGHRS and CDR2 YFSETQ. The CDR3 is made up of 15 amino acids.

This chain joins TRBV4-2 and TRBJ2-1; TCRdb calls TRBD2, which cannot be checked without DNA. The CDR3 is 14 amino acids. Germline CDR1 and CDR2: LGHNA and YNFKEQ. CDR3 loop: CASSQEAVYNEQFF.

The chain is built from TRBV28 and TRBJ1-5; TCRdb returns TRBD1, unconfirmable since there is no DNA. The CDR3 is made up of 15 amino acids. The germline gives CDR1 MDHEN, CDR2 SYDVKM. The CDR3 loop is CASRRPGTNNQPQHF.

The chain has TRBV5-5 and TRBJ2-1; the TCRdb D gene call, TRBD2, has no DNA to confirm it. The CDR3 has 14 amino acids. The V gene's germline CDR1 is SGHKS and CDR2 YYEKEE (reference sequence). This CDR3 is CAGSSPGLANEQFF.

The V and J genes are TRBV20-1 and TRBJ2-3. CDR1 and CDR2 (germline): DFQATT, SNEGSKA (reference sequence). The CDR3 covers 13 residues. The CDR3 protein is CSARDFRTDTQYF.